The 9 T cell receptor beta chains listed next were all sequenced from one sample in a study of molecular identifiers for immune sequencing clone quantification. TCRdb reprocessed the PCR reads with MiXCR, giving one entry per CDR3 protein. The sample lists about half a million distinct CDR3 sequences, around a fifth occurring once. The sample was naive CD8+ T cells from blood, with Jurkat cell RNA spiked in. Subset described: FACS-sorted CD8+CD4-CCR7+CD45RA+ naive T cells. Source of these receptors: a human donor in good health. Some libraries in this study had Jurkat cell RNA spiked in.

This clonotype was recorded a few times. This chain links TRBV2 with TRBJ1-2; D remains ambiguous. Germline assignment: CDR1 SNHLY and CDR2 FYNNEI. With 2 bases removed from V and 5 bases from J, the gap between germline ends came to 21 bases. The CDR3 loop spans 17 amino acids. The CDR3 sequence is CASSETGVGRLTYGYTF. The DNA for the CDR3 is TGTGCCAGCAGTGAAACTGGAGTTGGCAGATTAACTTATGGCTACACCTTC. Variable domain in full (rest from reference TRBV2 and TRBJ1-2): EPEVTQTPSHQVTQMGQEVILRCVPISNHLYFYWYRQILGQKVEFLVSFYNNEISEKSEIFDDQFSVERPDGSNFTLKIRSTKLEDSAMYFCASSETGVGRLTYGYTFGSGTRLTVV.

Remarks on this clonotype: A much bigger clone sits one base away, suggesting this may be a read error. The conserved phenylalanine or tryptophan is not found at the CDR3 terminus, so this likely reflects a read error. V gene TRBV5-3 combines with J gene TRBJ2-7; perhaps TRBD2 as D (5 bases). TRBV5-3 is flagged as an ORF with uncertain function. The CDR3 has 17 residues. CDR3 sequence (DNA): TGTGCCAGCAGCTTCTCCCCGCCCGGAGGACTCTCCTACGAGCAGTACTCC. As protein: CASSFSPPGGLSYEQYS.

V and J are TRBV19 and TRBJ2-3; tentative D call: TRBD2 (5 bases). In germline, CDR1 is LNHDA, CDR2 SQIVND (reference sequence). V was pared by 7 bases and J by 0 bases, with 20 bases between. The CDR3 contains 17 residues. The CDR3 sequence is CASNSQSRGFSTDTQYF. As DNA, the CDR3 is TGTGCCAGTAACTCTCAATCCCGGGGTTTTAGCACAGATACGCAGTATTTT.

The chain couples TRBV6-5 to TRBJ2-7; D call uncertain. The CDR3 has 14 residues. The V end was cut by 6 bases, the J end by 5 bases, with 17 bases between. Germline V gene lookup returns CDR1 MNHEY and CDR2 SVGAGI. The DNA of the CDR3 is TGTGCCAGCAGGGGATGGAGAGAGGCCAACGAGCAGTACTTC. It translates to CASRGWREANEQYF.

The J gene is TRBJ1-4, the V gene TRBV28; TRBD1 is a possible D gene (5 bases). The CDR3 is 13 residues long. Germline V gives CDR1 MDHEN, CDR2 SYDVKM. With 8 bases removed from V and 7 bases from J, the gap between germline ends came to 14 bases. The CDR3 region is CASGGGVSEKLFF. DNA for the CDR3: TGTGCCAGCGGGGGGGGTGTGTCTGAAAAACTGTTTTTT.

This clonotype has just a few counts. The chain uses TRBV27 and TRBJ2-5; 9 bases line up with TRBD2. CDR3 length: 14 residues. Germline trimming cut 5 bases from V and 5 bases from J; bases unmatched to any gene: 6. The germline CDR1 and CDR2 sequences are MNHEY and SMNVEV (reference sequence). CDR3 loop: CASSPGLAAETQYF. The CDR3 DNA sequence: TGTGCCAGCAGTCCGGGACTAGCTGCGGAGACCCAGTACTTC.

This chain joins TRBV7-8 and TRBJ1-2; the D is unclear. CDR3 length equals 13 residues. V was shortened by 5 bases and J by 4 bases, with 11 bases between the two germline ends. Germline V CDR1 and CDR2: SGHVS, FQNEAQ. The CDR3 region has the DNA TGTGCCAGCAGCCAGACCAGGTCCTATGGCTACACCTTC. It is translated as CASSQTRSYGYTF.

The V gene is TRBV27, the J gene TRBJ2-1, with 11 nucleotides matching TRBD2. The CDR3 is 17 amino acids. Trimming removed 9 bases from V and 7 bases from J; junction bases left unmatched: 17. CDR1 and CDR2 from the germline V gene are MNHEY and SMNVEV (reference sequence). The CDR3 reads CASQGLAGGAGINEQFF. Written as DNA, the CDR3 is TGTGCCAGTCAAGGGCTAGCGGGGGGCGCGGGGATTAATGAGCAGTTCTTC.

This clonotype was recorded once. The chain links TRBV7-9 to TRBJ2-1; TRBD2 matches at 14 bases. The CDR3 length is 19 residues. The germline V gene has CDR1 SEHNR and CDR2 FQNEAQ (reference sequence). Unmatched junction bases numbered 9, after V lost 3 bases and J lost 2 bases. The CDR3 DNA reads TGTGCCAGCAGCTTTCCGGGACTAGCGGGGGACTTCCCCTACAATGAGCAGTTCTTC. Amino acid sequence: CASSFPGLAGDFPYNEQFF.